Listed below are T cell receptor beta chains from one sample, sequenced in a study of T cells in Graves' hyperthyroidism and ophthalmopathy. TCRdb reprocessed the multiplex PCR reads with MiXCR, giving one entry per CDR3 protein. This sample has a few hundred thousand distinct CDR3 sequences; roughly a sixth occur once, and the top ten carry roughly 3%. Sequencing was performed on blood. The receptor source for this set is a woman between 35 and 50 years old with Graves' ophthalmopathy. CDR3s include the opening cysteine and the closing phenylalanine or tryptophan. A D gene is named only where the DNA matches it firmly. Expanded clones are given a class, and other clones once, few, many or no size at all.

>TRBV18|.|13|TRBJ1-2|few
TGTGCCAGCTCACCGGACACCAGGGAAGGTTACACCTTC
CASSPDTREGYTF
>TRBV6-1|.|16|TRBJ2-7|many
TGTGCCAGCAGTGAAGAGGACGGCACAAGTGGCTACGAGCAGTACTTC
CASSEEDGTSGYEQYF
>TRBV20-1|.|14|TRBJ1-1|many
TGCAGTGCTAGAGAGGGGACGGTAACCACTGAAGCTTTCTTT
CSAREGTVTTEAFF
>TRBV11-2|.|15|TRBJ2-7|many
TGTGCCAGCAGCTTACCAGGGGGGAGCTCCTACGAGCAGTACTTC
CASSLPGGSSYEQYF
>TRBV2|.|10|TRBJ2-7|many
TGTGCCAGCGCTGAAGCGGGGCAGTACTTC
CASAEAGQYF
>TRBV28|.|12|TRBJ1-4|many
TGTGCCAGTACCGCCGGGACCGCAAAACTGTTTTTT
CASTAGTAKLFF
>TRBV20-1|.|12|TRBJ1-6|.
TGCAGTGCGGATAGGGGAAATTCACCCCTCCACTTT
CSADRGNSPLHF
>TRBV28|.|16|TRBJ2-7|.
TGTGCCAGCTCACTTACGGGACGAACGGGCCCCTACGAGCAGTACTTC
CASSLTGRTGPYEQYF
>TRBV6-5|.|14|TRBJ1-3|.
TGTGCCAGCAGTTACTCGCCAAACGGAAACACCATATGTTTT
CASSYSPNGNTICF
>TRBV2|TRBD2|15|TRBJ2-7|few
TGTGCCAGCAGTTACGAAGCTAGCGGGAGCAATGAGCAGTACTTC
CASSYEASGSNEQYF
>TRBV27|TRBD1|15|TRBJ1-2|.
TGTGCCAGCAGTTTTAAGGGGGCAGGGTCCTATGGCTACACCTTC
CASSFKGAGSYGYTF
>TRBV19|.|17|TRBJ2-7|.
TGTGCCAGTAGTATTAAGGGCGGCGGGACCAGCTCCTACGAGCAGTACTTC
CASSIKGGGTSSYEQYF
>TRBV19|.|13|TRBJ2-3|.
TGTGCCAGTAGTATAGAAGAAAGGAAGGCGCAGTATTTT
CASSIEERKAQYF
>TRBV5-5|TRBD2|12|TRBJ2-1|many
TGTGCCAGCAGCTCGGGGGGACTAGGGCAGTTCTTC
CASSSGGLGQFF
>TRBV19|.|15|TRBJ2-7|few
TGTGCCAGTAGTGCTCAGGGGACTCCTTCCTACGAGCAGTACTTC
CASSAQGTPSYEQYF
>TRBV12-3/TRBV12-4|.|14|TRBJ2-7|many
TGTGCCAGCAGTATTGGTGGAGGGCGATACGAGCAGTACTTC
CASSIGGGRYEQYF
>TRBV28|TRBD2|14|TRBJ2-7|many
TGTGCCAGCAGTATACTAGCGGACCACTACGAGCAGTACTTC
CASSILADHYEQYF
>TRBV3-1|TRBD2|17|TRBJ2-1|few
TGTGCCAGCAGCCTTTCGAAAATAGCGGGAGCCGACAATGAGCGGTTCTTC
CASSLSKIAGADNERFF
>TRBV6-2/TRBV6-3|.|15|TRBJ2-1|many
TGTGCCAGCAGGGGGATCGGTAACTCCTACAATGAGCAGTTCTTC
CASRGIGNSYNEQFF
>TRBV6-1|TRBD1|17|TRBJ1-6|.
TGTGCCAGCAGTGGAATCAACAGGGGAGGAATGAATTCACCCCTCCACTTT
CASSGINRGGMNSPLHF
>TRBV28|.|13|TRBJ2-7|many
TGTGCCAGCAGGGGTGGGGGTACCTACGAGCAGTACTTC
CASRGGGTYEQYF